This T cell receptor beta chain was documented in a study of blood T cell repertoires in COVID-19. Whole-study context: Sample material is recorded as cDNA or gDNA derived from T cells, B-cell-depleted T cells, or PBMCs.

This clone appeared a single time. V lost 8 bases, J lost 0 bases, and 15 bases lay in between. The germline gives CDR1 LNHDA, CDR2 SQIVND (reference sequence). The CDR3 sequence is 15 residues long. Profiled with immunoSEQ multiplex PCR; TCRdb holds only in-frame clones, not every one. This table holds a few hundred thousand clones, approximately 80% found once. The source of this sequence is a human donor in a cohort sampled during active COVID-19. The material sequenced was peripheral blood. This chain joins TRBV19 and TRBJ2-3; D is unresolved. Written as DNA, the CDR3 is TGTGCCAGTCGTTTACAGCTTCATAGCACAGATACGCAGTATTTT. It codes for CASRLQLHSTDTQYF.